These T cell receptor beta chains were read from a single sample in a study of vaccination effects on CD4 cells after COVID-19. No antigen has been assigned to these receptors. Measured with immunoSEQ multiplex PCR; TCRdb has only the in-frame clones, and not every one. The table shows around 40,000 clones, with approximately 70% occurring only once. Sample: CD4+ T cells from PBMCs cultured with a peptide pool, taken before COVID-19 vaccination. These receptors all stem from a human donor who had a prior SARS-CoV-2 infection. CDR3s include the opening cysteine and the closing phenylalanine or tryptophan. A D gene is named only where the DNA matches it firmly. Size is stated for part of the rows, as once, few or many counts, or as a class when the clone is expanded.

>.|TRBD2|TRBJ2-3|TRBV11-2
CASSLVSGGPPTDTQYF
TGTGCCAGCAGCTTAGTATCGGGAGGGCCCCCCACAGATACGCAGTATTTT
>few|TRBD1|TRBJ2-7|TRBV7-8
CASSLTGTGYEQYF
TGTGCCAGCAGCCTAACCGGGACAGGCTACGAGCAGTACTTC
>.|.|TRBJ2-5|TRBV15
CATSNWGRETQYF
TGTGCCACCAGCAACTGGGGTAGGGAGACCCAGTACTTC
>.|.|TRBJ1-1|TRBV10-3
CAISRSGGQSNTEAFF
TGTGCCATCAGTAGGAGTGGCGGACAGAGCAACACTGAAGCTTTCTTT
>.|TRBD2|TRBJ2-5|TRBV4-1
CASSQGATSGSRQTQYF
TGCGCCAGCAGCCAAGGGGCAACTAGCGGGAGTAGACAGACCCAGTACTTC
>.|.|TRBJ2-5|TRBV5-6
CASSRGVRAFETQYF
TGTGCCAGCAGCAGGGGGGTCAGGGCCTTCGAGACCCAGTACTTC
>.|TRBD1|TRBJ2-7|TRBV7-2
CASSLRQGPYEQYF
TGTGCCAGCAGCCTACGACAGGGACCCTACGAGCAGTACTTC
>.|.|TRBJ2-2|TRBV5-4
CASSLFSGASGTGELFF
TGTGCCAGCAGCTTGTTTAGTGGGGCGTCGGGCACCGGGGAGCTGTTTTTT
>.|.|TRBJ2-7|TRBV6-1
CASTEQGRSYEQYF
TGTGCCAGCACTGAACAGGGTCGGAGCTACGAGCAGTACTTC
>.|TRBD1|TRBJ2-7|TRBV2
CASKGRGGKYEQYF
TGTGCCAGCAAAGGACGAGGGGGCAAGTACGAGCAGTACTTC
>few|TRBD1|TRBJ2-3|TRBV5-1
CASSSAQGADTQYF
TGCGCCAGCAGCAGCGCACAGGGGGCAGATACGCAGTATTTT
>once|TRBD1|TRBJ1-2|TRBV4-1
CASSQAGTGTLNYGYTF
TGCGCCAGCAGCCAAGCCGGGACAGGGACCCTCAACTATGGCTACACCTTC
>.|.|TRBJ1-4|TRBV19
CASSIARTVVNEKLFF
TGTGCCAGTAGTATAGCCAGGACCGTTGTGAATGAAAAACTGTTTTTT
>.|TRBD1|TRBJ1-2|TRBV5-8
CASSLGQDYYGYTF
TGTGCCAGCAGCCTTGGACAGGACTACTATGGCTACACCTTC
>.|.|TRBJ1-2|TRBV6-5
CASSPSVGKGYTF
TGTGCCAGCAGCCCCTCCGTGGGGAAGGGCTACACCTTC
>.|.|TRBJ1-5|TRBV30
CAWSVQDLQPQHF
TGTGCCTGGAGTGTACAGGACCTTCAGCCCCAGCATTTT
>.|.|TRBJ2-2|TRBV5-1
CASSTDPAGAGELFF
TGCGCCAGCAGCACGGACCCAGCCGGGGCCGGGGAGCTGTTTTTT
>.|.|TRBJ1-1|TRBV5-4
CASSLGNPVGTEAFF
TGTGCCAGCAGCTTGGGGAATCCGGTGGGGACTGAAGCTTTCTTT
>.|TRBD1|TRBJ1-5|TRBV10-3
CAISAETGQPQHF
TGTGCCATCAGTGCCGAGACAGGGCAGCCCCAGCATTTT
>.|.|TRBJ2-5|TRBV19
CATRRGETQYF
TGTGCCACCCGGAGGGGAGAGACCCAGTACTTC
>.|TRBD2|TRBJ2-3|TRBV18
CASSPPTSSDTQYF
TGTGCCAGCTCACCACCGACTAGCTCAGATACGCAGTATTTT
>.|.|TRBJ2-3|TRBV21-1
CASSAKRPDTQYF
TGTGCCAGCAGCGCCAAAAGGCCAGATACGCAGTATTTT